This entry lists 18 T cell receptor beta chains sequenced from one sample in a study of T cell responses to AZD1222 COVID-19 vaccine. Sequencing used immunoSEQ multiplex PCR; TCRdb keeps in-frame clones, though not all of them. Of about 140,000 clones in the sample, more than 85% were seen once. The sample was peripheral blood, taken on day 0 of AZD1222 vaccination. The receptors were gathered from an adult in good health.

The chain recombines TRBV12-3 or TRBV12-4 with TRBJ2-1, with D possibly called TRBD1 or TRBD2 (5 bases each). The CDR3 totals 13 residues. V was shortened by 3 bases and J by 7 bases, with 10 bases between the two germline ends. The CDR3 loop is CASSFGAPNEQFF. The CDR3, as DNA: TGTGCCAGCAGTTTCGGGGCCCCTAATGAGCAGTTCTTC.

The chain combines TRBV28 with TRBJ2-7; 13 nucleotides agree with TRBD2. Germline V gene lookup returns CDR1 MDHEN and CDR2 SYDVKM. V lost 5 bases to trimming and J lost 3 bases; unmatched junction nucleotides: 4. This CDR3 is 15 amino acids long. The CDR3 coding sequence is TGTGCCAGCAGTCCGGGACTAGCGGGACTCTACGAGCAGTACTTC. This encodes CASSPGLAGLYEQYF.

This sequence joins TRBV4-1 and TRBJ1-3; D gene ambiguous. The germline CDR1 and CDR2 sequences are MGHRA and YSYEKL. The CDR3 sequence is 15 residues long. Trimming took off 1 base at V and 1 base at J, with 8 bases between the two ends. The CDR3 loop is CASSQVVVSGNTIYF. As DNA, the CDR3 is TGCGCCAGCAGCCAAGTGGTAGTATCTGGAAACACCATATATTTT.

This chain connects TRBV2 to TRBJ1-5; no reliable D call. CDR1 SNHLY and CDR2 FYNNEI come from the germline V gene. This CDR3 has 14 residues. V lost 7 bases to trimming and J lost 0 bases, with 10 bases between them. DNA of the CDR3: TGTGCCAGCAAAAAGGACGGTAGCAATCAGCCCCAGCATTTT. Translating gives CASKKDGSNQPQHF. Variable domain in full (rest from reference TRBV2 and TRBJ1-5): EPEVTQTPSHQVTQMGQEVILRCVPISNHLYFYWYRQILGQKVEFLVSFYNNEISEKSEIFDDQFSVERPDGSNFTLKIRSTKLEDSAMYFCASKKDGSNQPQHFGDGTRLSIL.

This clone has only one observation. The chain employs TRBV27 and TRBJ1-1; D unclear. Per the germline V gene, CDR1 is MNHEY and CDR2 is SMNVEV (reference sequence). The V and J ends lost 4 bases and 8 bases respectively, with 17 bases between them. CDR3 length equals 14 residues. The CDR3 bases are TGTGCCAGCAGTTACGCTACTGCGAACGACGAAGCTTTCTTT. It yields the protein CASSYATANDEAFF.

The chain carries TRBV15 and TRBJ2-5, with 7 nucleotides matching TRBD1. This CDR3 spans 14 amino acids. Germline CDR1 LNHNV, CDR2 YYDKDF (reference sequence). V was clipped by 0 bases and J by 5 bases; unmatched bases: 3. The CDR3 DNA reads as TGTGCCACCAGCAGAGACACAGGGGTTGAGACCCAGTACTTC. Translating it yields CATSRDTGVETQYF.

V is TRBV6-5 and J is TRBJ1-5, with TRBD1 as a possible D gene (5 bases). There are 13 residues in the CDR3. Germline V gives CDR1 MNHEY, CDR2 SVGAGI. Trimming took 2 bases from V and 8 from J, leaving 10 bases between them. The CDR3 sequence is CASSYEGQEPQHF. CDR3 sequence (DNA): TGTGCCAGCAGTTACGAGGGGCAGGAGCCCCAGCATTTT.

The rearrangement uses TRBV29-1 and TRBJ2-7; D call uncertain. CDR3 length: 15 residues. The germline V gene has CDR1 SQVTM and CDR2 ANQGSEA. V lost 4 bases and J lost 0, with 16 bases in between. The CDR3 here is CSVVAERVVSYEQYF. The CDR3 DNA sequence: TGCAGCGTTGTGGCAGAAAGAGTGGTCTCCTACGAGCAGTACTTC.

This chain joins TRBV11-3 and TRBJ1-2; D ambiguous. The CDR3 has 14 residues. V was shortened by 3 bases and J by 4 bases, with 12 bases between the two germline ends. Germline-derived CDR1 and CDR2 are SGHNT and YENEEA. The CDR3 loop is CASSFGYTSYGYTF. The CDR3 DNA reads as TGTGCCAGCAGCTTTGGGTACACGTCCTATGGCTACACCTTC. Together with reference TRBV11-3 and TRBJ1-2, the CDR3 gives the full variable domain: EAGVVQSPRYKIIEKKQPVAFWCNPISGHNTLYWYLQNLGQGPELLIRYENEEAVDDSQLPKDRFSAERLKGVDSTLKIQPAELGDSAVYLCASSFGYTSYGYTFGSGTRLTVV.

The rearrangement links TRBV28 to TRBJ1-2, with 9 nucleotides matching TRBD1. Trimming at V came to 2 bases and at J to 1 base, leaving 2 bases not matched to a gene. The CDR3 extends over 15 amino acids. From germline, CDR1 is MDHEN and CDR2 SYDVKM. CDR3 residues: CASSLGQGINYGYTF. The CDR3 region has the DNA TGTGCCAGCAGTTTAGGACAGGGGATTAACTATGGCTACACCTTC.

This chain uses TRBV28 with TRBJ1-1; no firm D call. The V gene lost 8 bases and the J gene lost 10 bases, with 11 bases spanning the gap. Germline values: CDR1 MDHEN, CDR2 SYDVKM. This CDR3 is 10 amino acids long. For the CDR3, the DNA is TGTGCCAGCTACCGGCTGAGAGCTTTCTTT. Protein: CASYRLRAFF.

The gene calls are TRBV5-1 and TRBJ2-2; the match to TRBD2 covers 13 bases. The J segment lost 5 bases and the V segment lost 4 bases, leaving 8 bases of the junction unmatched. This CDR3 spans 17 amino acids. Germline loops: CDR1 SGHRS, CDR2 YFSETQ. The CDR3 loop reads CASSTRLAGGDTGELFF. The CDR3 DNA follows: TGCGCCAGCAGCACGCGACTAGCGGGAGGAGATACCGGGGAGCTGTTTTTT.

CDR3 bases: TGTGCCTCTGACCGGACTAGCGGGACCTACAATGAGCAGTTCTTC. Its translation is CASDRTSGTYNEQFF. The chain employs TRBV30 and TRBJ2-1, with 12 bases matching TRBD2. The CDR3 contains 15 residues. Trimming at V came to 7 bases and at J to 2 bases, leaving 6 bases not matched to a gene. Looked up from germline, CDR1 is GTSNPN and CDR2 is SVGIG (reference sequence). The whole variable domain, filled in from reference TRBV30 and TRBJ2-1, reads SQTIHQWPATLVQPVGSPLSLECTVEGTSNPNLYWYRQAAGRGLQLLFYSVGIGQISSEVPQNLSASRPQDRQFILSSKKLLLSDSGFYLCASDRTSGTYNEQFFGPGTRLTVL.

This rearrangement joins TRBV30 to TRBJ2-5; 9 nucleotides agree with TRBD2. The CDR3 has 14 residues. Germline V gives CDR1 GTSNPN, CDR2 SVGIG (reference sequence). V lost 4 bases and J lost 1; bases outside the gene matches: 4. The CDR3 here is CAWKPSGIQETQYF. The CDR3 nucleotides read TGTGCCTGGAAGCCTAGCGGGATCCAAGAGACCCAGTACTTC.

This clone was observed a handful of times. V usage is TRBV5-4 and J usage is TRBJ2-7; D unresolved. Germline V gives CDR1 SGHNT, CDR2 YYREEE (reference sequence). The CDR3 has 16 residues. The V and J ends lost 4 bases and 3 bases respectively, with 20 bases between them. The CDR3 loop reads CASSGGGVLGYYEQYF. CDR3 in DNA: TGTGCCAGCAGCGGCGGTGGGGTACTCGGGTACTACGAGCAGTACTTC.

The table lists this clone with many counts. J is TRBJ1-3 and V is TRBV28, with 10 bases matching TRBD1. Per germline, CDR1 MDHEN and CDR2 SYDVKM. Trimming removed 5 bases from V and 7 bases from J; junction bases left unmatched: 8. The CDR3 totals 15 residues. The CDR3 region is CASSLGQGEANTIYF. CDR3 DNA: TGTGCCAGCAGTCTTGGACAGGGGGAAGCGAACACCATATATTTT. The variable domain in full, with the rest retrieved from reference TRBV28 and TRBJ1-3, is DVKVTQSSRYLVKRTGEKVFLECVQDMDHENMFWYRQDPGLGLRLIYFSYDVKMKEKGDIPEGYSVSREKKERFSLILESASTNQTSMYLCASSLGQGEANTIYFGEGSWLTVV.

The rearrangement links TRBV18 to TRBJ1-2; TRBD1 matches at 11 bases. The germline V gene has CDR1 KGHSH and CDR2 LQKENI. This CDR3 spans 15 amino acids. V lost 0 bases to trimming and J lost 7 bases; unmatched junction nucleotides: 4. CDR3 DNA: TGTGCCAGCTCACCACCCGGACAGGGGGCTGGTGGCTACACCTTC. Translated, it gives CASSPPGQGAGGYTF.

The chain is built from TRBV5-1 and TRBJ2-1, with 11 nucleotides matching TRBD2. V lost 6 bases, J lost 5 bases, and 4 bases stayed unmatched. Germline CDR1 SGHRS, CDR2 YFSETQ. The CDR3 contains 14 residues. The CDR3 region has the DNA TGCGCCAGCACCGAGACTAGCGGGAACAATGAGCAGTTCTTC. Its translation is CASTETSGNNEQFF.